The TCR beta chain under discussion was sequenced for a study of OX40 agonist ivuxolimab in advanced cancers. The CDR3 runs to 15 residues. The trim removed 5 bases at V and 3 bases at J, leaving 9 bases unmatched. The V gene's germline CDR1 is MNHNY and CDR2 SVGAGI (reference sequence). The table came from immunoSEQ multiplex PCR; TCRdb's copy has only in-frame clones and leaves some out. The profile shows more than 85,000 clones, 70% to 90% of them singletons. The J gene is TRBJ1-1, the V gene TRBV6-6; 7 bases line up with TRBD1. This TCR came from an adult with an advanced solid tumor such as melanoma, head and neck, liver or kidney cancer. The sequencing used CD4+ or CD8+ T cells sorted from blood, collected in a trial of the OX40 agonist ivuxolimab. This chain's CDR3 is CASSDVNRGHTEAFF. In DNA form, the CDR3 reads TGTGCCAGCAGTGACGTTAACAGGGGCCACACTGAAGCTTTCTTT.